This T cell receptor beta chain was captured by sequencing in a study of tumor and adjacent non-tumor tissue in lung cancer. Study-wide background: Patients were aged about 30 to 85, nine to eleven men and about five women, stage I to III.

The template was RNA from unsorted bulk tissue. This non-tumor lung sample came from over 3 cm beyond the tumor edge. Turning to this clonotype: Its antigen is undetermined.

The library came from three nested PCR rounds adapted from ARM-PCR protocols. MiXCR, applied by TCRdb to the multiplex PCR reads, yields one record per CDR3 protein. The sample shows about 67,000 distinct CDR3 sequences, about 77% of them seen only once. Study-wide results and caveats: In normal lung, the top 100 clones were significantly more dominant than in tumor. Compared with tumor, normal lung showed significantly lower TCR diversity. Higher tumor TCR diversity was associated with shorter survival.

The V and J ends lost 3 bases and 4 bases, in that order; junction bases with no gene match: 9. The length of the CDR3 is 14 residues. Germline CDR1 and CDR2: SQVTM and ANQGSEA. Sequences were obtained from distant non-tumor lung tissue. The chain is built from TRBV29-1 and TRBJ2-7, with 7 positions matching TRBD2. The source is a man aged 55 to 69 with non-small cell lung cancer. In DNA, the CDR3 is TGCAGCGTTGAGGATATGGGGACTATTTACGAGCAGTACTTC. Its translation: CSVEDMGTIYEQYF.